This TCR beta chain was profiled in a study of T cells in Graves' hyperthyroidism and ophthalmopathy. Study observations and caveats: Separating ophthalmopathy from stable hyperthyroidism was achieved by a 13 V-J model. The blood repertoire included most of the expanded thyroid clonotypes above 0.001.

The TCR beta CDR3 regions underwent amplification using RNA transcripts as the source. Carried out on the TCR CDR3, a first-round RT-PCR used the HTBI primer set. TCRdb re-analysed the multiplex PCR reads in MiXCR, keeping a single row per CDR3 protein. The sample shows 500,000 to 750,000 distinct CDR3 sequences, about 45% of them seen only once. It was considered stable Graves' hyperthyroidism when ophthalmopathy did not progress within 18 months. A patient was excluded if there was uncontrolled infection, other autoimmune disease, pregnancy or lactation. As regards this clonotype: Its antigen is undetermined.

CDR1 and CDR2 (germline): SGHRS, YFSETQ. Germline trimming cut 7 bases from V and 8 bases from J; bases unmatched to any gene: 6. There are 12 residues in the CDR3. The J gene is TRBJ2-1, the V gene TRBV5-1; the match to TRBD2 covers 7 bases. This clonotype was sampled from a woman under 30 with Graves' hyperthyroidism. Sequences were obtained from peripheral blood or thyroid tissue (not recorded which). The CDR3 DNA follows: TGCGCCAGCCGTGGGGGGGAGGATGAGCAGTTCTTC. Translated, it gives CASRGGEDEQFF.